The clone carrying this TCR beta chain was seen many times. Antigen unknown. The source of the sample is a study of regulatory T cells in long-lasting Graves disease. Study-wide points: More public clonotypes were shared by persistent patients (2,741) than by new patients (fewer than 1,000).

Library construction for TCR beta used iRepertoire HTBI primers and Arm-PCR of CDR3 regions. MiXCR, run by TCRdb on the multiplex PCR reads, gives a single entry per CDR3 protein. The sample lists roughly 520,000 distinct CDR3 sequences, 12% occurring once. Documented time point: newly diagnosed GD, antithyroid drugs for less than 3 months. The TCR library was prepared using RNA isolated from PBMCs. The J segment lost 0 bases and the V segment lost 6 bases, leaving 4 bases of the junction unmatched. The CDR3 sequence is 15 residues long. Germline V gene sequence: CDR1 DFQATT, CDR2 SNEGSKA (reference sequence). This same sample was also taken into another study, of T cells in Graves' hyperthyroidism and ophthalmopathy.

The chain recombines TRBV20-1 with TRBJ2-2; TRBD2 aligns across 10 bases. Sequenced material: peripheral blood mononuclear cells (PBMCs), taken at new diagnosis, from a patient treated with antithyroid drugs. The source is a woman in her thirties with Graves disease. The CDR3 loop reads CSAGTSATNTGELFF. CDR3 coding DNA: TGCAGTGCAGGGACTAGCGCAACGAACACCGGGGAGCTGTTTTTT.